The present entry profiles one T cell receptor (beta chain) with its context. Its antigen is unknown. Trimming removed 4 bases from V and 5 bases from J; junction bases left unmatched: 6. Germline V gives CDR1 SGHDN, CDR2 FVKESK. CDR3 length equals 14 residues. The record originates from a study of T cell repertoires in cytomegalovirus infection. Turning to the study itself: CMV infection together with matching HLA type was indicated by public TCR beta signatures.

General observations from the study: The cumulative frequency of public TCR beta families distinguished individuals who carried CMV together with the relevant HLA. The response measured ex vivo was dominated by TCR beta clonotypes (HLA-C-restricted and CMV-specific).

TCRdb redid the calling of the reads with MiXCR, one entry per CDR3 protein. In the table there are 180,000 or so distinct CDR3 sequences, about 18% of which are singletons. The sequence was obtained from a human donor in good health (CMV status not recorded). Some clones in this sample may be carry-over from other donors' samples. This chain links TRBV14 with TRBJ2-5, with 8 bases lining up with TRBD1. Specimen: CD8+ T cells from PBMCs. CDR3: CASSLRTGRETQYF. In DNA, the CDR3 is TGTGCCAGCAGCCTACGGACAGGGCGGGAGACCCAGTACTTC.